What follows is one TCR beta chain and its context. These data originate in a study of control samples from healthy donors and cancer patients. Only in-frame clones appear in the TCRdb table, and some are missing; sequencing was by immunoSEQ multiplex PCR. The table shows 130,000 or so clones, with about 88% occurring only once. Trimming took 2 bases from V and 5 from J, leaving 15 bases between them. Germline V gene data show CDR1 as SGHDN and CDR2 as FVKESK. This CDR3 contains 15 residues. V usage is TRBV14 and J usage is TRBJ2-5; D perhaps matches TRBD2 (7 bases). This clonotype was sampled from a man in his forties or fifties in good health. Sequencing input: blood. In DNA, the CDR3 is TGTGCCAGCAGCCAAAGTCTTGGGGGGGCGGAGACCCAGTACTTC. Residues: CASSQSLGGAETQYF.